The source of this T cell receptor (beta chain) is a study of radiotherapy plus CTLA-4 blockade in lung cancer. Findings of the study overall: After radiotherapy and ipilimumab, tumor-derived clones expanded in peripheral blood. Dynamics of early blood T cell clones, together with interferon-beta, were reportedly the best predictors of response.

Clones were sequenced by immunoSEQ multiplex PCR, and TCRdb holds only the in-frame ones, with some missing. Here the sample spans around 80,000 clones, about 79% being singletons. On this clone: Its specificity is not known.

The source material was peripheral blood, sampled from a patient treated with radiotherapy plus ipilimumab. The receptor's source is a human donor with non-small cell lung cancer whose response to radiotherapy plus ipilimumab could not be evaluated. Some clones in this sample may be carry-over from other donors' samples.

The CDR3 protein is CASSLAPGGTDTQYF. The CDR3 coding sequence is TGCGCCAGCAGCTTGGCACCAGGGGGGACAGATACGCAGTATTTT. The rearrangement uses TRBV5-1 and TRBJ2-3, with a tentative D call TRBD1 (7 bases). V was pared by 0 bases and J by 3 bases, with 11 bases between. The CDR3 covers 15 residues. Germline V gene data show CDR1 as SGHRS and CDR2 as YFSETQ.